Detailed here is one T cell receptor beta chain. Its antigen specificity is not known. Per-base quality was not reported, and no clone a single base away is much larger than it. Participants in the prospective study were enrolled through a virtual design, were aged roughly 18 to 100 years, and lived in fewer than 30 United States geographic areas. Cohort assignment in the prospective study relied on participant-reported clinical history from a screening survey and a study questionnaire. In the prospective study, whole blood, serum and a nasopharyngeal or oropharyngeal swab were collected from each participant by mobile phlebotomists. Participants in the prospective study had the option to provide additional blood draws and questionnaires over a roughly 2-month period. Blood samples from the prospective study were shipped frozen or at room temperature prior to DNA extraction. V is trimmed back by 7 bases and J by 7 bases, and the junction contains 9 bases that no gene match accounts for. Its CDR3 holds 14 amino acids, cysteine through phenylalanine. CDR3 DNA is the only sequence kept; it has 42 bases, read in frame from the first base. CDR1 SNHLY and CDR2 FYNNEI were looked up in the germline V gene.

TCRbeta CDR3 regions were amplified from genomic DNA by means of the immunoSEQ Assay, a bias-controlled multiplex PCR. The original pipeline was this. Nucleated cell counts per sample were estimated from amplification of reference gene primers within the assay. To quantify the absolute abundance of each unique TCRbeta CDR3 rearrangement, sequence reads were collapsed and filtered. For each sample, productive Simpson clonality was calculated as the square root of Simpson's diversity index across productive rearrangements. The immuneACCESS repertoire file appears here via TCRdb, limited to in-frame rearrangements. These files lack a portion of the clones; in checked studies, under half of the deficit traces to unresolved V genes, and the cause of the others is not known. The DNA was the basis for D and trimming; V, J and clone size are from that table. Within this sample are 250,000 to 300,000 clones, with about nine tenths of them counted one time only. The biggest ten clones account for 2% to 2.5% of the sample.

This record belongs to a study of blood T cell repertoires in COVID-19 (dated by TCRdb to the early 2020s). For the study in its entirety: Samples from collaborators originated in the United States, Italy and Spain and spanned both the acute and convalescent phases of COVID-19. The material from the prospective study consisted of cDNA or gDNA derived from T cells, B-cell-depleted T cells, or PBMCs. Deeply sampled blood TCRbeta repertoires from subjects exposed to, actively infected with, or recovered from COVID-19 were included in the dataset. A freely available public database, intended as a resource for researchers studying the immune response to SARS-CoV-2, is where the repertoires were released. Samples came from the ongoing ImmuneRACE study (first 160 participants) plus 1,254 subjects from 6 global collaborators. Nearly every sample came with metadata listing a de-identified subject ID, COVID-19 status, age in years and sex. Where available, HLA class I and class II types were taken from metadata supplied by the sample provider and were not determined by assay-based typing.

The paper as a whole reports these results and caveats: The quantity of clinical and demographic metadata differed by source and by participant and was supplied without curation.

This TCR came from a middle-aged woman with acute COVID-19. The source material was PBMCs or T cells enriched from blood (not recorded which). The sequence joins TRBV2 to TRBJ2-1, and TRBD2 aligns with 8 junction nucleotides. In nucleotides, the sequence is TGTGCCAGCAATCCCGGGAGGGCCAGAAATGAGCAGTTCTTC. Translated, it reads CASNPGRARNEQFF.